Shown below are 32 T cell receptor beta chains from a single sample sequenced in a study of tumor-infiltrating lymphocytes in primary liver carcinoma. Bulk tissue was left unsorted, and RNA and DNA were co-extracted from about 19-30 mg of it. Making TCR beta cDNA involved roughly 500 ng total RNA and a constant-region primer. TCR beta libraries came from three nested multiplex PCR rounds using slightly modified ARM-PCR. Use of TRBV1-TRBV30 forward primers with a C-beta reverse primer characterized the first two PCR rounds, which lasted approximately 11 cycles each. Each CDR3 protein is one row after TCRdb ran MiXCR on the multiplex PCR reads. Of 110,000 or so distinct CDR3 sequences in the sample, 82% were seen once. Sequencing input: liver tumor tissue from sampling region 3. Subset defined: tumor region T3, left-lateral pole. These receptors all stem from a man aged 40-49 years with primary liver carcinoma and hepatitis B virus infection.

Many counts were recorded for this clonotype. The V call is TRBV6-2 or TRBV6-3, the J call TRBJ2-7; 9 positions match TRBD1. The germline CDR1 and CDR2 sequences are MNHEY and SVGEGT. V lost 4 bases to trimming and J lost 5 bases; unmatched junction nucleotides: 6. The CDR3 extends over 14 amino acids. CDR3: CASSSPGQGNEQYF. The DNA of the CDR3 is TGTGCCAGCAGTTCCCCGGGACAGGGAAACGAGCAGTACTTC.

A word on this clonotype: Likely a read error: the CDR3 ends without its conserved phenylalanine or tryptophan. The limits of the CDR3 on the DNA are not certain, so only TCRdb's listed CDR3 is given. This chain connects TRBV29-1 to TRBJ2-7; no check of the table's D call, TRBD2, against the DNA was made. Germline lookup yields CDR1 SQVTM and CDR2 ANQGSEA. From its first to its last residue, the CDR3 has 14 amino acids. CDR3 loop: CSVGTSGRSGEQYL.

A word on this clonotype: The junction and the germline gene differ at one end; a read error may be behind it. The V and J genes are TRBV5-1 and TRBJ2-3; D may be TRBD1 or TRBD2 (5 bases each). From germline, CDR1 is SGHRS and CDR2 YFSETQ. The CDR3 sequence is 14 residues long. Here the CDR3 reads CASSRDRLTETQYF. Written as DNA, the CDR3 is TGCGCCAGCAGTCGGGACCGACTTACAGAAACGCAGTATTTT.

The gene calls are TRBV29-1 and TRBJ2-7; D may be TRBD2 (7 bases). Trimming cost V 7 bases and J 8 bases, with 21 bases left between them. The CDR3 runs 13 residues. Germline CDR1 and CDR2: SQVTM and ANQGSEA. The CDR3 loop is CSGGGSDLHKQYF. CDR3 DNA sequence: TGCAGCGGGGGGGGCTCTGACCTCCACAAGCAGTACTTC.

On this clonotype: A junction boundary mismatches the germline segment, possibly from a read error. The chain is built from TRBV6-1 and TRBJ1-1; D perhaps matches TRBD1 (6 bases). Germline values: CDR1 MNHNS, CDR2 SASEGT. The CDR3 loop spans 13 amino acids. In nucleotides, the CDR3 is TGTACCAGCAGTGCACAGGGTAAGACTGAAGCTTTCTTC. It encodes CTSSAQGKTEAFF.

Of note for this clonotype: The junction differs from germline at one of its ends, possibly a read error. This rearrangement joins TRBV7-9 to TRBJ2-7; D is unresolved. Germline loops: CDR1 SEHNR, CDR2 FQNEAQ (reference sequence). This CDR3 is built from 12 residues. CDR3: CASSLPGKEQQF. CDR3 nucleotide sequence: TGTGCCAGCAGCTTGCCCGGTAAGGAGCAGCAGTTC.

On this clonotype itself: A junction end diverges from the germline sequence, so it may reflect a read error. CDR3 nucleotides: TGTGTCAGCAGCTTTATTGGTACAGTTACACAGTATTTT. This encodes CVSSFIGTVTQYF. The J gene is TRBJ2-3, the V gene TRBV11-1, with D uncertain. This CDR3 has 13 amino acids. Germline V CDR1 and CDR2: SGHAT, FQDESV (reference sequence). Full variable domain (remainder filled in from reference TRBV11-1 and TRBJ2-3): EAEVAQSPRYKITEKSQAVAFWCDPISGHATLYWYRQILGQGPELLVQFQDESVVDDSQLPKDRFSAERLKGVDSTLKIQPAELGDSAMYLCVSSFIGTVTQYFGPGTRLTVL.

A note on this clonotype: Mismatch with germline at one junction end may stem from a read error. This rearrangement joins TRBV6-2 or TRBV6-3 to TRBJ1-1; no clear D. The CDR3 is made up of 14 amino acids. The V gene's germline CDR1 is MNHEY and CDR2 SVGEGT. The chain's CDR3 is CASSYRGRSTETFF. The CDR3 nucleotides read TGTGCCAGCAGTTACCGTGGCCGGAGCACTGAAACTTTCTTT.

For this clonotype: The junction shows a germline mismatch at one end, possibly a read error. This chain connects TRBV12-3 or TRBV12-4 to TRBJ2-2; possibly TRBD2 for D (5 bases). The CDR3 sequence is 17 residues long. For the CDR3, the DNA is TGTGCCAGCAGTTTCCGGGGTAGCAGGAGGAACACCGGGGAGCTGTTATTC. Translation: CASSFRGSRRNTGELLF.

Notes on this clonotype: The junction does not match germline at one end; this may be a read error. The CDR3 reads CATSDSGTGTQYF. The CDR3 DNA sequence: TGTGCCACCAGTGATTCCGGTACAGGTACGCAGTATTTT. The chain carries TRBV24-1 and TRBJ2-3; D might be TRBD1 (5 bases). The CDR3 runs 13 residues. The V gene's germline CDR1 is KGHDR and CDR2 SFDVKD.

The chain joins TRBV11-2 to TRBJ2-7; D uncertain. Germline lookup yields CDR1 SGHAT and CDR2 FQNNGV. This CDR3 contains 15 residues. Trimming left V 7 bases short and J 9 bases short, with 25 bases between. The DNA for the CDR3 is TGTGCCAGCAACTCCGGACGGCTTTACGCTCGCGGGCAGTACTTC. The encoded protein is CASNSGRLYARGQYF.

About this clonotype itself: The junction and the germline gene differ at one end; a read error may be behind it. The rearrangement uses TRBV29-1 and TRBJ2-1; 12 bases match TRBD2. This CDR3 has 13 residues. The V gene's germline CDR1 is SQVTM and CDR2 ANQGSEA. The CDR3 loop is CNGGTSGFNEHSF. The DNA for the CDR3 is TGCAACGGGGGGACTAGCGGGTTCAATGAGCACTCCTTC.

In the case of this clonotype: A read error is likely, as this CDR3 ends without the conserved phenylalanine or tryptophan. CDR3 protein: CLSSDGLYENNEQFL. The CDR3 nucleotides read TGTCTCAGCAGTGACGGTTTATACGAAAACAATGAGCAGTTCTTA. The chain recombines TRBV7-9 with TRBJ2-1; D unresolved. The CDR3 consists of 15 residues. The germline gives CDR1 SEHNR, CDR2 FQNEAQ (reference sequence).

CDR3 loop: CASCSDRDGTNMQYF. The CDR3 DNA sequence: TGTGCCAGCTGCTCGGACAGGGACGGGACAAATATGCAGTATTTT. V gene TRBV7-9 combines with J gene TRBJ2-3, with 8 bases that match TRBD1. CDR1 is SEHNR and CDR2 is FQNEAQ in the germline V gene (reference sequence). The V segment lost 8 bases and the J segment 11 bases; nucleotides outside the gene matches: 18. This CDR3 contains 15 residues. Filled out from reference TRBV7-9 and TRBJ2-3, the complete variable domain reads DTGVSQNPRHKITKRGQNVTFRCDPISEHNRLYWYRQTLGQGPEFLTYFQNEAQLEKSRLLSDRFSAERPKGSFSTLEIQRTEQGDSAMYLCASCSDRDGTNMQYFGPGTRLTVL.

CDR3 DNA sequence: TGCGCCAATAGCCACGCACCGTTAACAGAGGGAGATACGCAGTATTTT. Its translation is CANSHAPLTEGDTQYF. The gene calls are TRBV4-3 and TRBJ2-3, with a weak D call TRBD2 (5 bases). Trimming removed 10 bases at V and 5 bases at J, with 25 bases between. The CDR3 has 16 residues. The germline CDR1 and CDR2 sequences are LGHNA and YSLEER.

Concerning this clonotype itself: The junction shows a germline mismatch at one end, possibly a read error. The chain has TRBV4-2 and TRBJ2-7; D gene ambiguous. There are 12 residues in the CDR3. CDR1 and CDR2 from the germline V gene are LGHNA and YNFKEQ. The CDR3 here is CTISQDRNEQYF. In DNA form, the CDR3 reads TGCACCATCAGCCAAGATCGGAACGAGCAGTACTTC.

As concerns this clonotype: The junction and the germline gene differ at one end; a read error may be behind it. CDR3 sequence reads: CASSIGLNTEALF. CDR3 in DNA: TGTGCCAGCAGTATAGGTTTGAACACTGAAGCTCTCTTT. The chain links TRBV11-3 to TRBJ1-1, with D hard to call. This CDR3 contains 13 residues. Per the germline V gene, CDR1 is SGHNT and CDR2 is YENEEA.

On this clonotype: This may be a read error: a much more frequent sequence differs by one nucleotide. Written as DNA, the CDR3 is TGTGCCAGCAGGATGGGGAGGGATCACCAGCCCCAGCATTTT. It is translated as CASRMGRDHQPQHF. The J gene is TRBJ1-5, the V gene TRBV28; D gene ambiguous. V lost 6 bases, J lost 7 bases, and 16 bases lay in between. CDR3 length: 14 residues. The germline V gene encodes CDR1 MDHEN and CDR2 SYDVKM. Full variable domain (rest looked up from reference TRBV28 and TRBJ1-5): DVKVTQSSRYLVKRTGEKVFLECVQDMDHENMFWYRQDPGLGLRLIYFSYDVKMKEKGDIPEGYSVSREKKERFSLILESASTNQTSMYLCASRMGRDHQPQHFGDGTRLSIL.

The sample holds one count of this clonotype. CDR3 DNA sequence: TGCGCCAGCAATCCAGGACAGGGTACGAGCTACACCTTC. This sequence encodes CASNPGQGTSYTF. The rearrangement links TRBV10-2 to TRBJ1-2, with 8 nucleotides matching TRBD1. The CDR3 is 13 residues long. Germline CDR1 WSHSY, CDR2 SAAADI. The ends lost 7 bases at V and 9 bases at J; junction bases unmatched: 10.

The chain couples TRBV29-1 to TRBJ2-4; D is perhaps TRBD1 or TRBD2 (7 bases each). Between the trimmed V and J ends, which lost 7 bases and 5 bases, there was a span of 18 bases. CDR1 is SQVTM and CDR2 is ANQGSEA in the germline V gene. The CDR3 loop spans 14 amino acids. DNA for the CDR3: TGCAGCGCTCATGGGGAGGGGACAGAAAACATTCAGTACTTC. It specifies CSAHGEGTENIQYF.

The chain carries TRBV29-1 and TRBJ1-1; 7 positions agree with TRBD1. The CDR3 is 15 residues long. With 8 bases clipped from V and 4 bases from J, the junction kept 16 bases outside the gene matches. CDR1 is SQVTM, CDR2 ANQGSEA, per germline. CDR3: CSISGGWAMITEAFF. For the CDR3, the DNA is TGCAGCATTTCAGGGGGGTGGGCCATGATCACTGAAGCTTTCTTT.

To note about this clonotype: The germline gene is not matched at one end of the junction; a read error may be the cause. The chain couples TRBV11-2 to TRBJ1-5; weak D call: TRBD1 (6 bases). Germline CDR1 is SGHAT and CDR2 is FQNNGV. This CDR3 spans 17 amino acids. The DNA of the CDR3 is TGTGCCGGCAGTTTAGTAGGGGTAACAGGGAGCAATCGGCCCCAGCATTTT. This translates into CAGSLVGVTGSNRPQHF.

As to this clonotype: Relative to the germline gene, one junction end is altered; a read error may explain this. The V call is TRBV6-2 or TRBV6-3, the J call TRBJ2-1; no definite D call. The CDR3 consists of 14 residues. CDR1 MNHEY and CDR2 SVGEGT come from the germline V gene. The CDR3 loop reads CASSYSTYYNEQFF. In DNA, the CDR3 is TGTGCCAGCAGTTACTCAACCTATTACAATGAGCAGTTCTTT.

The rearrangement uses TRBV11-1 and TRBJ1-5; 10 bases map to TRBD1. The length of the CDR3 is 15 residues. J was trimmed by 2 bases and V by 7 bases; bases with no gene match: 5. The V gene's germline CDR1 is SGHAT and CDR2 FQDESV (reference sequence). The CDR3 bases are TGTGCCAGCAACCCTGGACAGGGGGGCAATCAGCCCCAGCATTTT. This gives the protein CASNPGQGGNQPQHF. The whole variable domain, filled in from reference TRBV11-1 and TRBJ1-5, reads EAEVAQSPRYKITEKSQAVAFWCDPISGHATLYWYRQILGQGPELLVQFQDESVVDDSQLPKDRFSAERLKGVDSTLKIQPAELGDSAMYLCASNPGQGGNQPQHFGDGTRLSIL.

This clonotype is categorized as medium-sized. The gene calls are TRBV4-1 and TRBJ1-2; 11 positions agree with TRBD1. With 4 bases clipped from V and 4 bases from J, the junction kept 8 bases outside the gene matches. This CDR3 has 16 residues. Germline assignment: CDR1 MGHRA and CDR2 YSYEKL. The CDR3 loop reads CASSPSRDRGSYGYTF. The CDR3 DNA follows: TGCGCCAGCAGCCCGTCCCGGGACAGGGGGAGCTATGGCTACACCTTC.

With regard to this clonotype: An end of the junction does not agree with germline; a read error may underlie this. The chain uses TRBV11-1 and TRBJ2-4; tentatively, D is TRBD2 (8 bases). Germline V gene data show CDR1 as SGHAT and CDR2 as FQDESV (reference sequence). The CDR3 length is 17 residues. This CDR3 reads CVSSFPGTSGTENIQYF. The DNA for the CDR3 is TGTGTCAGCAGCTTTCCCGGGACTAGTGGGACAGAAAACATTCAGTACTTC.

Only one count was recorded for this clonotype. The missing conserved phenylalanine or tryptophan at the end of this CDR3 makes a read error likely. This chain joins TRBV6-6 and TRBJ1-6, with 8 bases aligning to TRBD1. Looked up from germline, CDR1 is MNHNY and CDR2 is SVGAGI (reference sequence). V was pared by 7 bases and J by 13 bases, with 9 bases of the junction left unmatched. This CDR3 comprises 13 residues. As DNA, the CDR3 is TGTGCCAGCAATACGACAGGGGTTTCGCCCCTCCACCTT. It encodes CASNTTGVSPLHL.

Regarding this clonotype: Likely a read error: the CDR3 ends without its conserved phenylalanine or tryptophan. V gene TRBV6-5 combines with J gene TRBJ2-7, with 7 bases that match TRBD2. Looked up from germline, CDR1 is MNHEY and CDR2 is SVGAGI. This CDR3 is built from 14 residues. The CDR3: CVSSTAGVGLEQYY. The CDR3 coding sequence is TGTGTCAGCAGTACCGCGGGAGTCGGGCTCGAGCAGTACTAC.

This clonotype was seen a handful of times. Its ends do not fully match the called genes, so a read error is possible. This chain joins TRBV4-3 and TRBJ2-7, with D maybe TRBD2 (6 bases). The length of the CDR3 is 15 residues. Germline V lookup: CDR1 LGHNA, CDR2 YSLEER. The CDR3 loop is CASSPDRVGGYELYF. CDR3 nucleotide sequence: TGCGCCAGCAGCCCCGATCGAGTGGGAGGCTACGAGCTGTACTTC.

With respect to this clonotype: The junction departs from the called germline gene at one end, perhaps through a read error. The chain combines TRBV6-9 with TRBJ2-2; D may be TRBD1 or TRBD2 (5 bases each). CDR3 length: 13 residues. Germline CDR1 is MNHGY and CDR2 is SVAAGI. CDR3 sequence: CASARLDTGELCF. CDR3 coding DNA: TGTGCCAGCGCCAGGTTGGACACCGGGGAGCTGTGTTTT.

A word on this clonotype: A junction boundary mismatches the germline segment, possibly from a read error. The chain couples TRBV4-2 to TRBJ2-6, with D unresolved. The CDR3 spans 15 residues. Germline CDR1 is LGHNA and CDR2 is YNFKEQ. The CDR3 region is CASRPGSAGPNVLTF. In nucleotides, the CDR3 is TGTGCCAGCAGACCCGGGTCGGCTGGGCCCAACGTCCTGACTTTC.

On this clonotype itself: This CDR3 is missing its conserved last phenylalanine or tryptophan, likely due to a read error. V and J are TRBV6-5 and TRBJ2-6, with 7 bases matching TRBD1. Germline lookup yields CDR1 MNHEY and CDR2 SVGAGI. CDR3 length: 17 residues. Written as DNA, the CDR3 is TGTGCTAGCAGTTCCAGGACAGGCAGCTCTGGGGCCAACGTCCTGACTTCC. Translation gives CASSSRTGSSGANVLTS.